The present T cell receptor beta chain was sequenced within a study of cytomegalovirus exposure and HLA in healthy donors. Trimming removed 6 bases at V and 4 bases at J, with 12 bases between. The CDR3 is made up of 13 amino acids. Germline-derived CDR1 and CDR2 are MNHNS and SASEGT. In the PCR, 60 Vbeta and 13 Jbeta primers were used. TCRdb's table, derived via immunoSEQ multiplex PCR, lists solely in-frame clones and lacks some. The table lists fewer than 200,000 clones, 71% of them singletons. V and J are TRBV6-1 and TRBJ1-1; D gene ambiguous. The clonotype was recovered from a woman in her twenties or thirties in good health and CMV-seronegative. The source material was PBMCs. CDR3 in amino acids: CASRGGSLTEAFF. The CDR3 nucleotides are TGTGCCAGCAGGGGAGGATCTCTCACTGAAGCTTTCTTT.